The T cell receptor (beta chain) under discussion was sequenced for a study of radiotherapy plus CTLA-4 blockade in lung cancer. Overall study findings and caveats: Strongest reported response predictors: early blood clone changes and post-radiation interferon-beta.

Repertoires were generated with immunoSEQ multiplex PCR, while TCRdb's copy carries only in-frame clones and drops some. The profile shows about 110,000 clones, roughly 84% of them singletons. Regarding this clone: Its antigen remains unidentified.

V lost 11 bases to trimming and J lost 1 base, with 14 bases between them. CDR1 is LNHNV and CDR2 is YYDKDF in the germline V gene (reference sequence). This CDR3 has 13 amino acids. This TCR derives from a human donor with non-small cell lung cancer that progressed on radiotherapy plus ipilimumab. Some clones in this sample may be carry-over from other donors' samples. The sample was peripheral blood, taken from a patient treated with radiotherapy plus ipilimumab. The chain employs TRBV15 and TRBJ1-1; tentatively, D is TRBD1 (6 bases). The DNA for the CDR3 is TGTGCCGGTTCGGACAGCTGGAACACTGAAGCTTTCTTT. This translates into CAGSDSWNTEAFF.